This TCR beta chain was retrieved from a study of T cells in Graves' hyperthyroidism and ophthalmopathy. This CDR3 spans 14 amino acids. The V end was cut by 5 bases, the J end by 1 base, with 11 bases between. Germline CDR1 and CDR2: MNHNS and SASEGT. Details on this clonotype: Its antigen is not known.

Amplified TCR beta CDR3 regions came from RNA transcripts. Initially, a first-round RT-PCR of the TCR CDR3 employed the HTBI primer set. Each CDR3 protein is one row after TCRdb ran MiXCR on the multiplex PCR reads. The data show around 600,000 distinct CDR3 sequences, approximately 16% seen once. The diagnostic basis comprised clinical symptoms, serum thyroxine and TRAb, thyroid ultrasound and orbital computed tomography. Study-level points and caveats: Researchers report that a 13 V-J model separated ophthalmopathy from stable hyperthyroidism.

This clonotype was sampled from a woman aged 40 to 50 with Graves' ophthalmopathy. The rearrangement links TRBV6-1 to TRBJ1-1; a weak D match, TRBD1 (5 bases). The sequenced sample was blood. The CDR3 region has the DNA TGTGCCAGCAGTCCCTCTACAGGGAACACTGAAGCTTTCTTT. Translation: CASSPSTGNTEAFF.